This TCR beta chain was documented in a study of OX40 agonist ivuxolimab in advanced cancers. Concerning this clone: The antigen remains unidentified.

The method was immunoSEQ multiplex PCR; TCRdb's version includes in-frame clones alone and lacks a portion of them. The sample includes fewer than 200,000 clones, 90% to 95% of them seen just once. The cohort excluded patients with autoimmune disease history or systemic immunosuppression. Study conclusions and caveats: At doses 0.1 to 3.0 mg/kg, CD4+ and CD8+ clones expanded.

The specimen comprised CD4+ or CD8+ T cells sorted from blood, sampled in a trial of the OX40 agonist ivuxolimab. This TCR was sampled from an adult with an advanced solid tumor such as melanoma, head and neck, liver or kidney cancer.

In DNA, the CDR3 is TGTGCCAGCAGTAGCCCCCACCGGGGTAGAAACACTGAAGCTTTCTTT. Translated, it gives CASSSPHRGRNTEAFF. This sequence joins TRBV28 and TRBJ1-1, with D uncertain. The germline V and J ends were trimmed by 5 bases and 2 bases, with 18 bases remaining between them. This CDR3 is built from 16 residues. Germline CDR1 reads MDHEN; CDR2 reads SYDVKM.